This TCR beta chain appears in the sequencing data of a study of T cells in Graves' hyperthyroidism and ophthalmopathy (dated by TCRdb to the late 2010s). For the study in its entirety: Peripheral blood samples were taken at the time of initial diagnosis, prior to any treatment. To identify TCR V-J signatures that set the groups apart, the researchers used a discovery cohort of about a hundred patients, made up of approximately 43 with Graves' ophthalmopathy and 55 to 65 with stable Graves' hyperthyroidism. Whether ophthalmopathy could be predicted prospectively was tested in an independent validation cohort made up of fewer than 20 hyperthyroidism patients plus 17 patients who later progressed to ophthalmopathy. The 85 to 100 discovery patients were divided at random into training and test sets in a 7:3 ratio. In addition, the study compared T-cell repertoires in thyroid tissue and in blood from five to seven Graves' hyperthyroidism patients. Following sampling, methimazole starting at 30 mg daily was given to hyperthyroidism patients, and high-dose intravenous methylprednisolone was given to ophthalmopathy patients. According to the paper, TCR Vbeta CDR3 sequencing was carried out on about 140 peripheral blood samples, which came from approximately 43 ophthalmopathy, 75 or so hyperthyroidism and roughly 17 progressor patients. Results the study describes overall, beyond this receptor: Sample size was not statistically predetermined, and blinding of investigators to group allocation was not performed. Most expanded thyroid clonotypes (frequency above 0.001) were also found in blood, which suggests that blood repertoires may mirror thyroid immune responses. In validation, progression to ophthalmopathy was predicted by the model with approximately 67% sensitivity and roughly 76% specificity, a median of approximately 7.1 months before onset. Ophthalmopathy was separated from stable hyperthyroidism by a 13 V-J signature model, with approximately 89% sensitivity and about 81% specificity obtained in cross-validation and 80%/75% obtained in testing.

In the ophthalmopathy patients, disease was moderately to severely active, with a Clinical Activity Score of 3 or more, a NOSPECS grade of 4 or more, and a duration of less than 3 months. Patients with uncontrolled infections, other autoimmune diseases, pregnancy or lactation were excluded. Diagnoses were established on the basis of clinical symptoms, serum thyroxine and TRAb, thyroid ultrasound, and orbital computed tomography. PBMCs were separated from roughly 10 ml of fresh peripheral blood using Ficoll-Paque density gradient centrifugation. Total RNA was extracted with Trizol reagent, and quality was checked on an Agilent 2100 Bioanalyzer. The TCR beta CDR3 regions were amplified from the RNA transcripts. The TCR CDR3 was subjected to a first round of RT-PCR using the HTBI primer set and the Qiagen OneStep RT-PCR kit. Libraries were constructed in a second round of multiplex PCR, after which size selection and purification were performed. Libraries were sequenced paired-end with 100 bp reads on an Illumina HiSeq2000. In the authors' own workflow: SOAPnuke was used to process the raw data, removing reads that contained adapters or uncalled bases, had a mean Phred below 15, or lacked an exact match to the constant primer or identifier. High-quality paired reads were merged with COPE v1.2.5, and unique nucleotide sequences were defined as clonotypes. Clonotypes were aligned to IMGT TRBV, TRBD and TRBJ reference segments using MiTCR v1.1. Analysis was restricted to V-J combinations with a frequency above 0.0001, which covered 98% to 99.2% of repertoires. The TCS score was defined as F50 (clonal expansion) divided by E x V (chaos), with BLOSUM62-based TCRdist calculated between CDR3 peptides within each V-J. Welch's t-statistics and random forest reduced around 550 V-J features to 10 to 15, which were used in a naive Bayes classifier (R e1071). TCRdb redid the processing of the public reads, applying fastp at Q25 and MiXCR, and retained in-frame beta chains. A single entry per CDR3 protein holds the most common genes and DNA from its merged rows. The V and J calls come from TCRdb's annotation, not from the publication. Across this sample there are fewer than 500,000 distinct CDR3 sequences, with roughly 14% seen only once. The biggest ten clones account for under 15% of the sample.

CDR1 and CDR2 are drawn from the germline V gene: SGHRS, YFSETQ. V loses 1 base of germline sequence and J loses 7 bases, and the interval between the two ends is 9 bases. The CDR3 goes from the cysteine to the phenylalanine over 12 residues. Of all the DNA, just the CDR3 is kept, 36 bases in frame from base 1. Ten or more counts support this clonotype. Its target antigen remains unknown. There are no base qualities to consult, and no much larger clone falls within one base. Material for sequencing was blood. The chain uses TRBV5-1 and TRBJ2-7, with no reliable assignment of the D segment. This sequence originates from a man aged 18 to 35 with Graves' ophthalmopathy. The CDR3 here reads CASSLSHREQYF. The bases read TGCGCCAGCAGCTTGTCACATCGAGAGCAGTACTTC.